The 30 T cell receptor beta chains in this list originate from one sample, sequenced in a study of cytomegalovirus exposure and HLA in healthy donors. The PCR ran on 60 Vbeta and 13 Jbeta primers. Generated by immunoSEQ multiplex PCR, the TCRdb table keeps only in-frame clones and is missing some. The sample includes about 150,000 clones, 80% of them seen just once. The material sequenced was PBMCs. The receptors derive from a man in his thirties or forties in good health and CMV-seronegative.

In its sample, this clone was seen once. V gene TRBV29-1 combines with J gene TRBJ2-3; 13 nucleotides align to TRBD2. V was pared by 7 bases and J by 9 bases, with 13 bases of the junction left unmatched. Germline assignment: CDR1 SQVTM and CDR2 ANQGSEA. The CDR3 loop spans 15 amino acids. CDR3 protein: CSAAMGLAGWGTQYF. The CDR3, as DNA: TGCAGCGCCGCCATGGGACTAGCGGGATGGGGGACGCAGTATTTT.

The chain joins TRBV6-6 to TRBJ2-3; TRBD1 matches 12 bases. The CDR3 has 16 amino acids. After removal of 6 bases from V and 4 bases from J, the junction contained 8 bases not matched to a gene. Germline values: CDR1 MNHNY, CDR2 SVGAGI (reference sequence). The CDR3 region is CASSGGDRGLSDTQYF. In DNA, the CDR3 is TGTGCCAGCAGCGGGGGGGACAGGGGGCTGTCAGATACGCAGTATTTT.

CDR3 sequence: CASSLETDTQYF. CDR3 coding DNA: TGTGCCAGCAGTTTAGAGACAGATACGCAGTATTTT. This sequence joins TRBV28 and TRBJ2-3; D unclear. The CDR3 length is 12 residues. Germline CDR1 is MDHEN and CDR2 is SYDVKM. V was pared by 2 bases and J by 3 bases, with 3 bases between.

V and J are TRBV6-6 and TRBJ2-7; D is ambiguous. The CDR3 is 13 amino acids. Germline CDR1 MNHNY, CDR2 SVGAGI (reference sequence). V lost 6 bases and J lost 1, with 10 bases in between. The CDR3 nucleotides are TGTGCCAGCAGGCCCGGGTCGTCCTACGAGCAGTACTTC. It yields the protein CASRPGSSYEQYF.

The V call is TRBV23-1, the J call TRBJ2-5; D may be TRBD1 (5 bases). TRBV23-1 is an ORF; its function is uncertain. V lost 0 bases and J 1 base, leaving 9 bases between the germline ends. CDR3 size: 15 residues. CDR3 in amino acids: CASSQSKDTQETQYF. The CDR3 region has the DNA TGCGCCAGCAGTCAATCTAAGGACACCCAAGAGACCCAGTACTTC.

A single count supports this clone. The chain recombines TRBV5-1 with TRBJ2-1, with 12 bases matching TRBD2. CDR1 and CDR2 (germline): SGHRS, YFSETQ. Germline trimming cut 0 bases from V and 9 bases from J; bases unmatched to any gene: 4. The CDR3 loop spans 15 amino acids. The CDR3 loop reads CASSLGLAGEGEQFF. Written as DNA, the CDR3 is TGCGCCAGCAGCTTGGGACTAGCGGGAGAGGGTGAGCAGTTCTTC.

The chain links TRBV28 to TRBJ1-5; 9 bases agree with TRBD1. CDR1 MDHEN and CDR2 SYDVKM come from the germline V gene. Trimming at V came to 6 bases and at J to 0 bases, leaving 9 bases not matched to a gene. CDR3 length: 17 amino acids. The CDR3 protein is CASRETGGYYSNQPQHF. As DNA, the CDR3 is TGTGCCAGCAGAGAAACAGGGGGCTACTATAGCAATCAGCCCCAGCATTTT.

The chain uses TRBV6-6 and TRBJ2-5, with a weak D call TRBD2 (5 bases). V was trimmed by 6 bases and J by 5 bases, leaving 19 bases between them. This CDR3 is built from 15 residues. Germline values: CDR1 MNHNY, CDR2 SVGAGI (reference sequence). CDR3 DNA: TGTGCCAGCAGCTCCCGTAGCGCCATTACGGAGACCCAGTACTTC. This gives the protein CASSSRSAITETQYF.

This clone was recorded a few times. The V and J genes are TRBV5-1 and TRBJ2-7, with D unclear. Trimming stripped 1 base from V and 2 bases from J, with 7 bases between. Looked up from germline, CDR1 is SGHRS and CDR2 is YFSETQ. The CDR3 extends over 13 amino acids. CDR3: CASSLSSTYEQYF. Written as DNA, the CDR3 is TGCGCCAGCAGCTTGAGCTCAACCTACGAGCAGTACTTC.

The chain uses TRBV19 and TRBJ1-5, with 12 bases fitting TRBD1. J lost 7 bases, V lost 5 bases, and 12 bases had no gene match. The length of the CDR3 is 17 residues. Germline V lookup: CDR1 LNHDA, CDR2 SQIVND (reference sequence). This chain's CDR3 is CASSSPPGTGGAQPQHF. The DNA of the CDR3 is TGTGCCAGTAGTTCACCACCGGGGACAGGGGGCGCCCAGCCCCAGCATTTT. The full variable domain, with the rest looked up from reference TRBV19 and TRBJ1-5, is DGGITQSPKYLFRKEGQNVTLSCEQNLNHDAMYWYRQDPGQGLRLIYYSQIVNDFQKGDIAEGYSVSREKKESFPLTVTSAQKNPTAFYLCASSSPPGTGGAQPQHFGDGTRLSIL.

J is TRBJ2-1 and V is TRBV7-9, with D perhaps matching TRBD1 (5 bases). The CDR3 consists of 13 residues. CDR1 is SEHNR and CDR2 is FQNEAQ in the germline V gene (reference sequence). V was shortened by 7 bases and J by 9 bases, with 16 bases between the two germline ends. The CDR3 nucleotides read TGTGCCAGCAACCCGCGTAGGGGAAGTGAGCAGTTCTTC. This codes for CASNPRRGSEQFF. Full variable domain (missing parts from reference TRBV7-9 and TRBJ2-1): DTGVSQNPRHKITKRGQNVTFRCDPISEHNRLYWYRQTLGQGPEFLTYFQNEAQLEKSRLLSDRFSAERPKGSFSTLEIQRTEQGDSAMYLCASNPRRGSEQFFGPGTRLTVL.

V gene TRBV6-5 combines with J gene TRBJ1-1; D unclear. CDR1 and CDR2 from the germline V gene are MNHEY and SVGAGI. The CDR3 has 13 amino acids. V dropped 5 bases and J dropped 5 bases, with 12 bases sitting between them. This CDR3 reads CASSEQSGTEAFF. CDR3 sequence (DNA): TGTGCCAGCAGTGAGCAGTCGGGGACTGAAGCTTTCTTT.

The CDR3 reads CASSPGTGGVNNQPQHF. As DNA, the CDR3 is TGTGCCAGCAGCCCTGGGACAGGGGGCGTAAACAATCAGCCCCAGCATTTT. The chain is built from TRBV7-8 and TRBJ1-5; 12 nucleotides line up with TRBD1. The CDR3 runs 17 residues. CDR1 is SGHVS and CDR2 is FQNEAQ in the germline V gene. V lost 5 bases and J lost 3; bases outside the gene matches: 8.

This clone was seen only once. The J gene is TRBJ2-7, the V gene TRBV29-1; 7 bases are a match to TRBD1. There are 15 residues in the CDR3. Per the germline V gene, CDR1 is SQVTM and CDR2 is ANQGSEA. Trimming removed 5 bases from V and 0 bases from J; junction bases left unmatched: 10. CDR3 sequence: CSVSPGQLSSYEQYF. The DNA of the CDR3 is TGCAGCGTTTCACCGGGACAGTTAAGCTCCTACGAGCAGTACTTC.

V is TRBV7-7 and J is TRBJ2-1; D might be TRBD2 (5 bases). CDR1 is SSHAT, CDR2 FNYEAQ, per germline (reference sequence). The germline V and J ends were trimmed by 5 bases and 6 bases, with 14 bases remaining between them. This CDR3 region has 14 residues. In DNA form, the CDR3 reads TGTGCCAGCAGCCGAGGCTTAGCGCCCAATGAGCAGTTCTTC. Residues: CASSRGLAPNEQFF. The full variable domain, with the rest looked up from reference TRBV7-7 and TRBJ2-1, is GAGVSQSPRYKVTKRGQDVTLRCDPISSHATLYWYQQALGQGPEFLTYFNYEAQPDKSGLPSDRFSAERPEGSISTLTIQRTEQRDSAMYRCASSRGLAPNEQFFGPGTRLTVL.

This clone was observed a single time. V gene TRBV5-1 combines with J gene TRBJ1-3; possibly TRBD1 for D (6 bases). CDR3 length equals 14 residues. V lost 2 bases and J 8 bases, leaving 14 bases between the germline ends. Germline CDR1 SGHRS, CDR2 YFSETQ. The CDR3 bases are TGCGCCAGCAGCTTAACGACAGGCCGGGACACCATATATTTT. Protein: CASSLTTGRDTIYF.

The V call is TRBV18, the J call TRBJ2-7; 7 bases are a match to TRBD2. Germline V gene sequence: CDR1 KGHSH, CDR2 LQKENI. The V gene end was trimmed by 8 bases and the J gene end by 4 bases; junction bases not matched to a gene: 8. This CDR3 region has 13 residues. This CDR3 is CASGAGVRYEQYF. The CDR3 region has the DNA TGTGCCAGCGGGGCGGGAGTTAGGTACGAGCAGTACTTC.

The chain carries TRBV5-6 and TRBJ2-1, with a tentative D call TRBD2 (6 bases). Trimming left V 10 bases short and J 6 bases short, with 17 bases between. Germline assignment: CDR1 SGHDT and CDR2 YYEEEE. The CDR3 has 13 residues. The CDR3 loop reads CALDSGGANEQFF. DNA of the CDR3: TGTGCCTTGGATAGCGGAGGGGCCAATGAGCAGTTCTTC.

The chain recombines TRBV18 with TRBJ2-3, with TRBD2 matching 8 bases. Trimming at V came to 2 bases and at J to 4 bases, leaving 20 bases not matched to a gene. The CDR3 covers 20 residues. Germline CDR1 KGHSH, CDR2 LQKENI. The CDR3 region is CASSPDCGRRWLLSSDTQYF. CDR3 sequence (DNA): TGTGCCAGCTCACCAGATTGCGGGAGGAGGTGGCTTCTTAGCTCAGATACGCAGTATTTT.

This clone was seen only a few times. The rearrangement links TRBV7-2 to TRBJ2-7, with 7 bases lining up with TRBD2. J was trimmed by 4 bases and V by 5 bases; bases with no gene match: 11. The CDR3 has 15 amino acids. From germline, CDR1 is SGHTA and CDR2 FQGNSA. DNA of the CDR3: TGTGCCAGCAGCCGACAGTGGGCGGGAGATTACGAGCAGTACTTC. Translated, it gives CASSRQWAGDYEQYF.

There are a few counts of this clone. The gene calls are TRBV5-1 and TRBJ1-1; no reliable D call. CDR1 SGHRS and CDR2 YFSETQ come from the germline V gene. V was clipped by 0 bases and J by 6 bases, with 12 bases between them. CDR3 length equals 14 residues. CDR3 nucleotides: TGCGCCAGCAGCTTGGGTAGCGGTGGATCTGAAGCTTTCTTT. This translates into CASSLGSGGSEAFF. Drawing the rest from reference TRBV5-1 and TRBJ1-1, the complete variable domain is KAGVTQTPRYLIKTRGQQVTLSCSPISGHRSVSWYQQTPGQGLQFLFEYFSETQRNKGNFPGRFSGRQFSNSRSEMNVSTLELGDSALYLCASSLGSGGSEAFFGQGTRLTVV.

This clone was observed a handful of times. The chain combines TRBV5-1 with TRBJ2-2, with 11 bases matching TRBD2. This CDR3 comprises 15 residues. Looked up from germline, CDR1 is SGHRS and CDR2 is YFSETQ. Trimming took 3 bases from V and 5 from J; bases not matched to a gene: 3. The CDR3 nucleotides are TGCGCCAGCAGCTCCCGGACTAGCGGGACCGGGGAGCTGTTTTTT. It translates to CASSSRTSGTGELFF.

This rearrangement joins TRBV6-5 to TRBJ2-5; maybe TRBD2 (6 bases). V lost 2 bases and J lost 5, with 15 bases in between. Germline V gives CDR1 MNHEY, CDR2 SVGAGI. The CDR3 loop spans 15 amino acids. CDR3 nucleotides: TGTGCCAGCAGTTACCTAGGCGGGACGGGGGAGACCCAGTACTTC. Translating it yields CASSYLGGTGETQYF.

The chain links TRBV11-2 to TRBJ2-5, with TRBD1 as a possible D gene (6 bases). The germline gives CDR1 SGHAT, CDR2 FQNNGV. Trimming stripped 3 bases from V and 0 bases from J, with 14 bases between. The CDR3 spans 16 residues. The CDR3 sequence is CASSFHSQGNQETQYF. CDR3 sequence (DNA): TGTGCCAGCAGCTTTCATTCCCAGGGGAACCAAGAGACCCAGTACTTC.

This clone was counted once. The chain recombines TRBV7-8 with TRBJ2-6; TRBD1 might be the D (5 bases). The CDR3 runs 17 residues. From germline, CDR1 is SGHVS and CDR2 FQNEAQ. V was clipped by 2 bases and J by 0 bases, with 11 bases between them. The CDR3: CASSLNRFLSGANVLTF. CDR3 coding DNA: TGTGCCAGCAGCTTAAACAGGTTTCTCTCTGGGGCCAACGTCCTGACTTTC. The full variable domain, completed using reference TRBV7-8 and TRBJ2-6, is GAGVSQSPRYKVAKRGQDVALRCDPISGHVSLFWYQQALGQGPEFLTYFQNEAQLDKSGLPSDRFFAERPEGSVSTLKIQRTQQEDSAVYLCASSLNRFLSGANVLTFGAGSRLTVL.

The V call is TRBV10-3, the J call TRBJ2-5, with D maybe TRBD2 (6 bases). The CDR3 has 13 amino acids. CDR1 ENHRY and CDR2 SYGVKD come from the germline V gene. Trimming pared 6 bases from V and 4 bases from J, leaving 12 bases between. In DNA form, the CDR3 reads TGTGCCATCAGGGGACTCGCCGGAGAGACCCAGTACTTC. Translated, it gives CAIRGLAGETQYF.

The CDR3 bases are TGTGCCAGCAGCTTAGTCGGGCAGGGGGGTGAGCAGTTCTTC. It yields the protein CASSLVGQGGEQFF. V gene TRBV7-9 combines with J gene TRBJ2-1; tentatively, D is TRBD1 (7 bases). V lost 1 base, J lost 9 bases, and 13 bases lay in between. The CDR3 consists of 14 residues. Germline CDR1 and CDR2: SEHNR and FQNEAQ (reference sequence).

The chain uses TRBV18 and TRBJ2-7; 8 nucleotides line up with TRBD2. This CDR3 comprises 16 residues. CDR1 is KGHSH and CDR2 is LQKENI in the germline V gene. With 4 bases clipped from V and 5 bases from J, the junction kept 13 bases outside the gene matches. CDR3 bases: TGTGCCAGCTCACGGGGGTCACCGGGAGGGCCCGACGAGCAGTACTTC. It codes for CASSRGSPGGPDEQYF.

The V and J genes are TRBV27 and TRBJ2-3; 9 positions match TRBD2. CDR1 is MNHEY, CDR2 SMNVEV, per germline (reference sequence). After removal of 4 bases from V and 2 bases from J, the junction contained 4 bases not matched to a gene. The CDR3 covers 15 residues. CDR3 protein: CASSSLAGYTDTQYF. The CDR3 DNA is TGTGCCAGCAGTTCGCTAGCGGGATACACAGATACGCAGTATTTT.

This clone was detected a few times. The genes are TRBV9 and TRBJ2-3, with a weak D call TRBD2 (5 bases). Germline lookup yields CDR1 SGDLS and CDR2 YYNGEE. This CDR3 region has 14 residues. Trimming took 4 bases from V and 1 from J, leaving 10 bases between them. This chain's CDR3 is CASSLLGGTDTQYF. The CDR3 coding sequence is TGTGCCAGCAGCCTCCTGGGAGGCACAGATACGCAGTATTTT.